Sequencing of this T cell receptor (beta chain) was carried out in a study of control samples from healthy donors and cancer patients. Trimming stripped 3 bases from V and 6 bases from J, with 13 bases between. The CDR3 is 14 residues long. Germline V gene lookup returns CDR1 SGHDT and CDR2 YYEEEE. The protocol was immunoSEQ multiplex PCR, while the TCRdb copy is restricted to in-frame clones and leaves out a portion. The repertoire holds approximately 97,000 clones, about 91% seen once, with over 12% in the top ten. The specimen sequenced was blood. The V call is TRBV5-6, the J call TRBJ1-5; no clear D. This sequence was found in a man aged 25-45 years in good health. The CDR3 is CASSSGGRVQPQHF. DNA for the CDR3: TGTGCCAGCAGCTCCGGCGGGAGGGTTCAGCCCCAGCATTTT.